Sequencing of this TCR beta chain was carried out in a study of monozygotic twins with inflammatory bowel disease. Study observations and caveats: IBD patients share fewer clonotypes with other people than healthy twins do, especially with disease activity.

The quantity of total RNA per TCR library was about 3,300 ng. From the 5' RACE reads, TCRdb lists one entry per CDR3 protein and no DNA. The sample is made up of approximately 330,000 distinct CDR3 sequences, and the top ten hold around 2% of it. Concerning this clonotype itself: Its cognate antigen is unknown.

Germline V gene data show CDR1 as MDHEN and CDR2 as SYDVKM. The CDR3 has 14 amino acids. The sample was blood. The V call is TRBV28, the J call TRBJ2-7; as DNA is missing, the TRBD1 call by TCRdb cannot be tested. The receptor comes from a human donor with ulcerative colitis or Crohn's disease, or a healthy co-twin of an affected twin (not recorded which). The CDR3 loop is CASSLSGLSYEQYF.